The subject of this entry is one T cell receptor beta chain. The target antigen is unknown. This specimen belongs to a study of OX40 agonist ivuxolimab in advanced cancers. Study results and limitations: Among the lowest levels of clonal expansion were found in partial responders at 0.1-3.0 mg/kg.

Libraries were prepared by immunoSEQ multiplex PCR; TCRdb keeps only in-frame clonotypes and omits some of them. This sample yields under 60,000 clones, of which approximately 94% are seen a single time; 12% belongs to the top ten. Germline V gives CDR1 LNHNV, CDR2 YYDKDF (reference sequence). The CDR3 covers 13 residues. V lost 0 bases to trimming and J lost 6 bases, with 9 bases between them. The source of this sequence is an adult with an advanced solid tumor such as melanoma, head and neck, liver or kidney cancer. The chain is built from TRBV15 and TRBJ2-7, with D hard to call. Sequences were derived from CD4+ or CD8+ T cells sorted from blood, sampled in a trial of the OX40 agonist ivuxolimab. The CDR3 DNA sequence: TGTGCCACCAGCAGAGATACGCCTTCCGAGCAGTACTTC. This codes for CATSRDTPSEQYF.